Listed here are 24 T cell receptor beta chains from one sample, sequenced in a study of blood T cell repertoires in COVID-19 (TCRdb year 2020). Libraries were built with the immunoSEQ multiplex PCR assay. TCRdb provides this immuneACCESS table in a form limited to in-frame rearrangements. Some clones are lacking; in checked studies, under half of them reflect an unresolved V gene, and why the rest are absent is not known. For this sample there are about 6,700 clones; around 90% appear just once. The ten largest account for more than 20% of the sample. Sequencing input: peripheral blood. These receptors were obtained from a human donor in a cohort sampled during active COVID-19.

J is TRBJ1-2 and V is TRBV5-6; TRBD1 might be the D (6 bases). Trimming left V 5 bases short and J 6 bases short, with 11 bases between. Germline CDR1 and CDR2: SGHDT and YYEEEE. The CDR3 loop spans 12 amino acids. CDR3 sequence: CASSYRVNGYTF. CDR3 nucleotide sequence: TGTGCCAGCAGTTACAGGGTTAATGGCTACACCTTC.

The chain couples TRBV29-1 to TRBJ1-5; possibly TRBD1 for D (5 bases). The CDR3 length is 13 residues. Germline assignment: CDR1 SQVTM and CDR2 ANQGSEA. V lost 4 bases and J lost 7, with 14 bases in between. CDR3 sequence reads: CSVVPGSGQPQHF. The CDR3 DNA sequence: TGCAGCGTTGTTCCGGGTTCAGGGCAGCCCCAGCATTTT.

The chain carries TRBV7-8 and TRBJ2-1, with 10 bases fitting TRBD2. CDR1 is SGHVS, CDR2 FQNEAQ, per germline. There are 13 residues in the CDR3. Germline trimming cut 5 bases from V and 10 bases from J; bases unmatched to any gene: 5. CDR3 sequence (DNA): TGTGCCAGCAGCCGGCTGGGACTAGCGGAGCAGTTCTTC. The encoded protein is CASSRLGLAEQFF.

The chain is built from TRBV5-4 and TRBJ2-7; 8 bases match TRBD1. Unmatched junction bases numbered 9, after V lost 7 bases and J lost 3 bases. Per the germline V gene, CDR1 is SGHNT and CDR2 is YYREEE (reference sequence). This CDR3 contains 14 residues. The chain's CDR3 is CASSNPGGRYEQYF. In nucleotides, the CDR3 is TGTGCCAGCTCGAACCCAGGGGGCCGCTACGAGCAGTACTTC.

The V call is TRBV24-1, the J call TRBJ1-1; D gene uncertain. V lost 5 bases to trimming and J lost 3 bases, with 9 bases between them. This CDR3 region has 13 residues. CDR1 KGHDR and CDR2 SFDVKD come from the germline V gene. DNA for the CDR3: TGTGCCACCAGTGGGGTCGGGGACACTGAAGCTTTCTTT. Its translation: CATSGVGDTEAFF.

The rearrangement links TRBV6-5 to TRBJ2-1, with D unclear. Between the trimmed V and J ends, which lost 4 bases and 0 bases, there was a span of 10 bases. Germline V gives CDR1 MNHEY, CDR2 SVGAGI. This CDR3 comprises 15 residues. The CDR3 here is CASSSDWSSYNEQFF. The CDR3 coding sequence is TGTGCCAGCAGTTCCGACTGGAGCTCCTACAATGAGCAGTTCTTC.

The rearrangement links TRBV9 to TRBJ1-5; D possibly corresponds to TRBD1 (6 bases). CDR3 size: 17 residues. Germline V gives CDR1 SGDLS, CDR2 YYNGEE. V shed 2 bases and J shed 1 base, with 16 bases lying between them. The CDR3 sequence is CASSVGGSVNSNQPQHF. DNA for the CDR3: TGTGCCAGCAGCGTTGGGGGCTCCGTTAACAGCAATCAGCCCCAGCATTTT.

This clone was seen a single time. The rearrangement joins TRBV5-1 to TRBJ2-7; perhaps TRBD2 as D (6 bases). This CDR3 has 15 residues. V was clipped by 3 bases and J by 4 bases, with 17 bases between them. CDR1 SGHRS and CDR2 YFSETQ come from the germline V gene. In nucleotides, the CDR3 is TGCGCCAGCAGCTCGGAGGGTACAGGACCTTACGAGCAGTACTTC. It encodes CASSSEGTGPYEQYF.

The J gene is TRBJ1-3, the V gene TRBV7-9, with a weak D call TRBD1 (5 bases). CDR3 length: 15 residues. The ends were cut back, 5 bases at V and 0 bases at J, with 11 bases in the middle. Germline CDR1 SEHNR, CDR2 FQNEAQ (reference sequence). The CDR3 here is CASSPQGYSGNTIYF. The CDR3 nucleotides read TGTGCCAGCAGCCCGCAGGGCTACTCTGGAAACACCATATATTTT.

J is TRBJ2-5 and V is TRBV5-4, with 12 bases identical to TRBD2. V gave up 4 bases and J gave up 5 bases; unmatched junction bases: 6. Germline V CDR1 and CDR2: SGHNT, YYREEE (reference sequence). This CDR3 is built from 15 residues. CDR3 loop: CASSPSGRAWETQYF. The CDR3 DNA reads as TGTGCCAGCAGCCCTAGCGGGAGGGCCTGGGAGACCCAGTACTTC.

The chain combines TRBV10-3 with TRBJ1-2; possibly TRBD1 for D (5 bases). The CDR3 spans 14 residues. Per germline, CDR1 ENHRY and CDR2 SYGVKD. Trimming removed 0 bases from V and 7 bases from J, with 12 bases in between. The CDR3 DNA reads as TGTGCCATCAGTGAGTCGAGAACAGGTAGTGGCTACACCTTC. Translation: CAISESRTGSGYTF.

The chain is built from TRBV19 and TRBJ1-2; TRBD1 agrees at 8 bases. There are 13 residues in the CDR3. From germline, CDR1 is LNHDA and CDR2 SQIVND (reference sequence). V was pared by 5 bases and J by 6 bases, with 5 bases of the junction left unmatched. Written as DNA, the CDR3 is TGTGCCAGTAGTGAGGCAGGGGGCGATGGCTACACCTTC. This gives the protein CASSEAGGDGYTF.

The rearrangement uses TRBV28 and TRBJ2-7; D gene uncertain. Trimming removed 8 bases at V and 2 bases at J, with 16 bases between. This CDR3 comprises 14 residues. CDR1 MDHEN and CDR2 SYDVKM come from the germline V gene. The CDR3 sequence: CASRPAGMAYEQYF. As DNA, the CDR3 is TGTGCCAGCCGACCGGCAGGCATGGCCTACGAGCAGTACTTC.

The V call is TRBV5-1, the J call TRBJ1-1; TRBD1 matches at 8 bases. Germline values: CDR1 SGHRS, CDR2 YFSETQ. This CDR3 comprises 11 residues. The ends lost 4 bases at V and 12 bases at J; junction bases unmatched: 5. DNA for the CDR3: TGCGCCAGCAGCCTTGACAGGGGAACTTTCTTT. Translated: CASSLDRGTFF. The entire variable domain, with the rest obtained from reference TRBV5-1 and TRBJ1-1, is as follows: KAGVTQTPRYLIKTRGQQVTLSCSPISGHRSVSWYQQTPGQGLQFLFEYFSETQRNKGNFPGRFSGRQFSNSRSEMNVSTLELGDSALYLCASSLDRGTFFGQGTRLTVV.

V is TRBV5-8 and J is TRBJ2-7, with D possibly being TRBD1 (8 bases). The CDR3 contains 16 residues. V lost 2 bases and J 5 bases, leaving 20 bases between the germline ends. The germline gives CDR1 SGHTS, CDR2 YDEGEE. The CDR3 region is CASSFAYGQGGDEQYF. The CDR3 DNA reads TGTGCCAGCAGCTTCGCCTATGGACAGGGAGGGGACGAGCAGTACTTC.

The J gene is TRBJ2-1, the V gene TRBV4-1, with 14 bases identical to TRBD2. CDR3 length: 17 residues. J gave up 8 bases and V 4 bases, and 10 bases lay outside the gene matches. The germline V gene has CDR1 MGHRA and CDR2 YSYEKL. The CDR3 bases are TGCGCCAGCAGCCCCCGGGGGACTAGCGGGAGTTTAGATGAGCAGTTCTTC. Translating gives CASSPRGTSGSLDEQFF.

V gene TRBV15 combines with J gene TRBJ2-4, with TRBD2 matching over 11 bases. This CDR3 has 17 residues. J was trimmed by 1 base and V by 4 bases; bases with no gene match: 6. Germline V gene sequence: CDR1 LNHNV, CDR2 YYDKDF (reference sequence). The CDR3 coding sequence is TGTGCCACCAGCACCGCTAGCGGGGGGCCCGCCAAAAACATTCAGTACTTC. Translated: CATSTASGGPAKNIQYF.

The genes are TRBV2 and TRBJ2-2; 8 bases match TRBD1. Germline V gives CDR1 SNHLY, CDR2 FYNNEI. V was clipped by 8 bases and J by 2 bases; unmatched bases: 7. CDR3 length: 15 residues. CDR3 region: CASHRQGSNTGELFF. In nucleotides, the CDR3 is TGTGCCAGCCACCGACAGGGGTCAAACACCGGGGAGCTGTTTTTT.

The chain links TRBV6-5 to TRBJ2-7, with TRBD1 as a possible D gene (5 bases). V lost 1 base, J lost 2 bases, and 9 bases lay in between. CDR1 MNHEY and CDR2 SVGAGI come from the germline V gene. This CDR3 is built from 14 residues. The chain's CDR3 is CASSYFGQTYEQYF. The CDR3 bases are TGTGCCAGCAGTTACTTTGGACAAACCTACGAGCAGTACTTC.

The chain employs TRBV18 and TRBJ2-5, with 9 bases aligning to TRBD1. The CDR3 has 16 residues. V dropped 6 bases and J dropped 3; count of bases not matched to a gene: 11. The V gene's germline CDR1 is KGHSH and CDR2 LQKENI. CDR3 DNA: TGTGCCAGCTCGCCTACTTCGGGACAGGGCGAAGAGACCCAGTACTTC. The encoded protein is CASSPTSGQGEETQYF.

The J gene is TRBJ2-7, the V gene TRBV18; TRBD2 matches at 7 bases. The CDR3 contains 14 residues. The V segment lost 4 bases and the J segment 4 bases; nucleotides outside the gene matches: 7. Germline assignment: CDR1 KGHSH and CDR2 LQKENI. The CDR3 DNA sequence: TGTGCCAGCTCACTAGAGCGGGATGGTTACGAGCAGTACTTC. Its protein product is CASSLERDGYEQYF. Together with reference TRBV18 and TRBJ2-7, the CDR3 gives the full variable domain: NAGVMQNPRHLVRRRGQEARLRCSPMKGHSHVYWYRQLPEEGLKFMVYLQKENIIDESGMPKERFSAEFPKEGPSILRIQQVVRGDSAAYFCASSLERDGYEQYFGPGTRLTVT.

The V call is TRBV28, the J call TRBJ2-1; 9 positions agree with TRBD2. V lost 5 bases to trimming and J lost 9 bases; unmatched junction nucleotides: 11. Germline V gene sequence: CDR1 MDHEN, CDR2 SYDVKM. This CDR3 region has 15 residues. In DNA form, the CDR3 reads TGTGCCAGCAGTGCCCCTAGCGGGGCGGTGAGTGAGCAGTTCTTC. This translates into CASSAPSGAVSEQFF.

This clone is large by share. The genes are TRBV19 and TRBJ2-3; 7 nucleotides match TRBD2. CDR1 is LNHDA and CDR2 is SQIVND in the germline V gene (reference sequence). This CDR3 contains 13 residues. J gave up 6 bases and V 6 bases, and 6 bases lay outside the gene matches. The CDR3 region is CASRLNGGDTQYF. The DNA for the CDR3 is TGTGCCAGTAGACTCAACGGGGGGGATACGCAGTATTTT.

In DNA, the CDR3 is TGTGCCAGCAGCTTGGAACTACGCGGGAGGTACAATGAGCAGTTCTTC. It codes for CASSLELRGRYNEQFF. V usage is TRBV5-6 and J usage is TRBJ2-1, with TRBD2 identical over 8 bases. The CDR3 runs 16 residues. CDR1 and CDR2 from the germline V gene are SGHDT and YYEEEE. Trimming took 0 bases from V and 4 from J; bases not matched to a gene: 6.